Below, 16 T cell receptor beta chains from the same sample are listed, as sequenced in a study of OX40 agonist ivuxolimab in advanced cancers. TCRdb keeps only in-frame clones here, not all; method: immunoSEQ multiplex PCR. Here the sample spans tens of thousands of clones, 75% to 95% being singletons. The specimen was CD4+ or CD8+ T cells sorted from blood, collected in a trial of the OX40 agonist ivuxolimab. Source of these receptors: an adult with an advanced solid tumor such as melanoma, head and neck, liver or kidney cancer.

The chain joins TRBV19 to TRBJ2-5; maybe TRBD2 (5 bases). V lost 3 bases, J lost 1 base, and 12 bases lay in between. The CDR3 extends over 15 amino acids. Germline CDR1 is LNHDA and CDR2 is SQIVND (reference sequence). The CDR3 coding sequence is TGTGCCAGTAGTATCGCAGCCGGGGTCCAAGAGACCCAGTACTTC. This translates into CASSIAAGVQETQYF.

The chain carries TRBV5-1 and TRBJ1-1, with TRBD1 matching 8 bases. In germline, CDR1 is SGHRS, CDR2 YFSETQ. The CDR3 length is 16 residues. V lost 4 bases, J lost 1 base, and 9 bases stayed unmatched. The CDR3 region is CASSRTGIGANTEAFF. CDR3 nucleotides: TGCGCCAGCAGCAGGACAGGGATTGGTGCGAACACTGAAGCTTTCTTT.

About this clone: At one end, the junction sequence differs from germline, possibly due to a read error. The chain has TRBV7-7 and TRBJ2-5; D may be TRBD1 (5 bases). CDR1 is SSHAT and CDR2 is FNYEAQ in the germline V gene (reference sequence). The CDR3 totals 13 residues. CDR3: CASSQGYQETQYF. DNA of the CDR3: TGTGCTAGCAGCCAGGGATACCAAGAGACCCAGTACTTC.

This CDR3 is CARSLFSGGSTDTQYF. CDR3 sequence (DNA): TGTGCCAGAAGCTTGTTTAGCGGGGGGAGCACAGATACGCAGTATTTT. The rearrangement joins TRBV5-3 to TRBJ2-3; 10 nucleotides agree with TRBD2. TRBV5-3 is an open reading frame whose function is uncertain. The CDR3 sequence is 16 residues long. Losses at the gene ends were 1 base for V and 0 bases for J; bases not matched to a gene: 2.

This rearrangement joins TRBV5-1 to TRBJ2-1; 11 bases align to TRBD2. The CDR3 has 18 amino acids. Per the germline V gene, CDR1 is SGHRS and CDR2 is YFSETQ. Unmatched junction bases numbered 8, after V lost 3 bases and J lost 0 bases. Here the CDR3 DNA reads TGCGCCAGCAGCTCGGGACTAGCGGCGAGGAGCTCCTACAATGAGCAGTTCTTC. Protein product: CASSSGLAARSSYNEQFF.

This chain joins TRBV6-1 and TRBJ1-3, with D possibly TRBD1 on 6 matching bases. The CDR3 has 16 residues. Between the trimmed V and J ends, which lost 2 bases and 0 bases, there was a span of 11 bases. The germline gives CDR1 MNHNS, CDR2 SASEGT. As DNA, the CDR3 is TGTGCCAGCAGTGAAAGAGGACAGCACTCTGGAAACACCATATATTTT. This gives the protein CASSERGQHSGNTIYF.

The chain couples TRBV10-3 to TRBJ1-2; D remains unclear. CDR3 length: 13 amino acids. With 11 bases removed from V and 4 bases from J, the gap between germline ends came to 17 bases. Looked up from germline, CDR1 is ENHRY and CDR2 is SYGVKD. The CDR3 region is CASTGIELYGYTF. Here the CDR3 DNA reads TGTGCCTCTACGGGGATTGAACTCTATGGCTACACCTTC.

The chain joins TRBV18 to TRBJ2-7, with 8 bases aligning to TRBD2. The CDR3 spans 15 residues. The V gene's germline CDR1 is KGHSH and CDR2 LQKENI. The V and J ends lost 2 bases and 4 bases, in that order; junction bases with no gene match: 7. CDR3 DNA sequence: TGTGCCAGCTCACCAGGGGAGCGGGAGTTATACGAGCAGTACTTC. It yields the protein CASSPGERELYEQYF. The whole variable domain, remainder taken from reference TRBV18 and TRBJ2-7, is NAGVMQNPRHLVRRRGQEARLRCSPMKGHSHVYWYRQLPEEGLKFMVYLQKENIIDESGMPKERFSAEFPKEGPSILRIQQVVRGDSAAYFCASSPGERELYEQYFGPGTRLTVT.

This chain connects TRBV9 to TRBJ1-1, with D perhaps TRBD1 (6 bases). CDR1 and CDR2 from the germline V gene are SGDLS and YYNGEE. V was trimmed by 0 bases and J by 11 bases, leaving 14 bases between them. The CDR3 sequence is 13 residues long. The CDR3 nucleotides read TGTGCCAGCAGCGTAGGGTTGGGGGCGGCCGCTTTCTTT. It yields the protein CASSVGLGAAAFF.

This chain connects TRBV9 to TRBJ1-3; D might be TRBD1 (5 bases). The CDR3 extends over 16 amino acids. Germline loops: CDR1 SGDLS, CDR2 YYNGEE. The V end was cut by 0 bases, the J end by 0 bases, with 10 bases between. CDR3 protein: CASSVGGVNSGNTIYF. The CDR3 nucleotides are TGTGCCAGCAGCGTAGGGGGGGTTAACTCTGGAAACACCATATATTTT.

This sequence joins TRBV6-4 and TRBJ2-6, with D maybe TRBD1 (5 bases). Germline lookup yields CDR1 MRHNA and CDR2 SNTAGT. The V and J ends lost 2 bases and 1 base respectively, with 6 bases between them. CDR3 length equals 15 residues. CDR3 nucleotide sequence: TGTGCCAGCAGTGACAGGGGTTCTGGGGCCAACGTCCTGACTTTC. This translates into CASSDRGSGANVLTF.

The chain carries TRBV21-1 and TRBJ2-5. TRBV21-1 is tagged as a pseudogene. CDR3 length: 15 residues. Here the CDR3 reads CASSARYGAQETQYF. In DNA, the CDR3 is TGTGCCAGCAGCGCAAGGTACGGGGCCCAAGAGACCCAGTACTTC.

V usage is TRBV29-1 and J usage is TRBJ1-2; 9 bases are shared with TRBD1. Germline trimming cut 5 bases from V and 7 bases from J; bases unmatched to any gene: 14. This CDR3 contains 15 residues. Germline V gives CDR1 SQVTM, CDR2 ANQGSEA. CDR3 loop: CSVQANNRGQGGYTF. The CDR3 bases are TGCAGCGTTCAAGCCAATAACAGGGGGCAAGGTGGCTACACCTTC. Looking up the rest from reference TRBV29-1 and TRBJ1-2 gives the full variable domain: SAVISQKPSRDICQRGTSLTIQCQVDSQVTMMFWYRQQPGQSLTLIATANQGSEATYESGFVIDKFPISRPNLTFSTLTVSNMSPEDSSIYLCSVQANNRGQGGYTFGSGTRLTVV.

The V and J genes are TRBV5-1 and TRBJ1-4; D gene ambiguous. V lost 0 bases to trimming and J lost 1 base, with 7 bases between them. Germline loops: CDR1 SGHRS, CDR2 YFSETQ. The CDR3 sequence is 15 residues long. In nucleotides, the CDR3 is TGCGCCAGCAGCTTGGGGTCAGGAACTAATGAAAAACTGTTTTTT. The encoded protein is CASSLGSGTNEKLFF.

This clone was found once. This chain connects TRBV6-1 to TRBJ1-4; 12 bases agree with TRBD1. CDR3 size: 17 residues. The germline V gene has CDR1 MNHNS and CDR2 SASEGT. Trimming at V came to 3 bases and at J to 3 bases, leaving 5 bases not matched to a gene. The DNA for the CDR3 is TGTGCCAGCAGTGACCGGGACAGGGGGCGATCTAATGAAAAACTGTTTTTT. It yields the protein CASSDRDRGRSNEKLFF.

The CDR3 sequence: CATSRARTGWHSGANVLTF. The CDR3 region has the DNA TGTGCCACCAGCAGGGCTAGGACAGGGTGGCATTCTGGGGCCAACGTCCTGACTTTC. The V gene is TRBV15, the J gene TRBJ2-6; 8 bases fit TRBD1. The germline CDR1 and CDR2 sequences are LNHNV and YYDKDF (reference sequence). With 3 bases clipped from V and 1 base from J, the junction kept 11 bases outside the gene matches. This CDR3 comprises 19 residues.